Listed here are 2 T cell receptor beta chains from one sample, sequenced in a study of cytomegalovirus exposure and HLA in healthy donors. Primers: 60 Vbeta forward and 13 Jbeta reverse. Assay: immunoSEQ multiplex PCR; the TCRdb copy retains only in-frame clones and omits some. The repertoire has over 55,000 clones, approximately 63% of them found once; the top ten carry roughly 9.7%. The sample was PBMCs. The receptors were gathered from a woman in her 50s in good health and CMV-seropositive.

The genes are TRBV5-3 and TRBJ2-7; D uncertain. TRBV5-3 is an ORF for which the function is uncertain. The CDR3 runs to 13 residues. Trimming left V 1 base short and J 0 bases short, with 5 bases between. The CDR3 protein is CARSLLISYEQYF. Written as DNA, the CDR3 is TGTGCCAGAAGCTTGCTTATCTCCTACGAGCAGTACTTC.

The chain has TRBV28 and TRBJ1-2, with 9 bases that match TRBD1. V gave up 5 bases and J gave up 7 bases; unmatched junction bases: 11. Germline CDR1 and CDR2: MDHEN and SYDVKM. The CDR3 sequence is 15 residues long. CDR3 sequence reads: CASSIISGTGSGYTF. CDR3 bases: TGTGCCAGCAGTATCATATCCGGGACAGGGTCTGGCTACACCTTC.